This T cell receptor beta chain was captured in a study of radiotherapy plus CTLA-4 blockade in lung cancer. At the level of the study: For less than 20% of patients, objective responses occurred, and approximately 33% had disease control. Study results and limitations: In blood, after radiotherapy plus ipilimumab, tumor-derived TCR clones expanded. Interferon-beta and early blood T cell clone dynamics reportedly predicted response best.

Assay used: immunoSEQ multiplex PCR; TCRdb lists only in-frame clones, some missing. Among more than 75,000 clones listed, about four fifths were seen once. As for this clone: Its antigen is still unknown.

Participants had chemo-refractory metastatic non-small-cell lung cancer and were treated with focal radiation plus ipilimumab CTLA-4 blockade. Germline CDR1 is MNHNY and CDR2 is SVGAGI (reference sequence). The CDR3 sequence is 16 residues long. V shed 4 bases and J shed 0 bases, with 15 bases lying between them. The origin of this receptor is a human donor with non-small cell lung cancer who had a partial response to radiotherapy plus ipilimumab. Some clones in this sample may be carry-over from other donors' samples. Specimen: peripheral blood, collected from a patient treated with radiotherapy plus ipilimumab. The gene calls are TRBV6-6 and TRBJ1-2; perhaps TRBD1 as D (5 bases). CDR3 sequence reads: CASSSSGAASNYGYTF. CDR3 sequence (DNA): TGTGCCAGCAGTTCGAGCGGGGCCGCCTCTAACTATGGCTACACCTTC.